The 10 T cell receptor beta chains listed next were all sequenced from one sample in a study of identifying expanded T cells in peripheral blood. Clones were sequenced by immunoSEQ multiplex PCR, and TCRdb holds only the in-frame ones, with some missing. The data show around 100,000 clones, about 87% seen once. What was sequenced was blood. The receptors here all came from a person aged 18 to 70 in good health.

The chain joins TRBV7-2 to TRBJ2-5; no firm D call. V lost 4 bases to trimming and J lost 3 bases, with 3 bases between them. The germline V gene has CDR1 SGHTA and CDR2 FQGNSA. CDR3 length equals 11 residues. CDR3 bases: TGTGCCAGCAGCTCCGAAGAGACCCAGTACTTC. The encoded protein is CASSSEETQYF.

This rearrangement joins TRBV10-3 to TRBJ2-3; D is undetermined. CDR3 length: 12 amino acids. Germline V gene lookup returns CDR1 ENHRY and CDR2 SYGVKD. Between the trimmed V and J ends, which lost 6 bases and 5 bases, there was a span of 9 bases. CDR3 region: CAISHYVDTQYF. The CDR3 region has the DNA TGTGCCATCAGCCATTACGTAGATACGCAGTATTTT.

There are a few counts of this clone. This chain joins TRBV18 and TRBJ2-1, with 7 bases that match TRBD2. V dropped 5 bases and J dropped 4; count of bases not matched to a gene: 8. Per the germline V gene, CDR1 is KGHSH and CDR2 is LQKENI. This CDR3 comprises 15 residues. The CDR3 region is CASSLPSGLYNEQFF. The CDR3 DNA follows: TGTGCCAGCTCATTACCTAGCGGACTTTACAATGAGCAGTTCTTC.

The V gene is TRBV10-3, the J gene TRBJ1-2; D is ambiguous. V was pared by 8 bases and J by 8 bases, with 12 bases between. The CDR3 spans 11 residues. Germline CDR1 reads ENHRY; CDR2 reads SYGVKD. CDR3 protein: CAILGKGGYTF. CDR3 nucleotide sequence: TGTGCCATCTTAGGGAAAGGCGGCTACACCTTC.

The chain uses TRBV18 and TRBJ2-3; TRBD1 matches 9 bases. Germline V gene sequence: CDR1 KGHSH, CDR2 LQKENI. Germline trimming cut 3 bases from V and 1 base from J; bases unmatched to any gene: 2. CDR3 size: 15 residues. CDR3 nucleotide sequence: TGTGCCAGCTCACCCCGACAGGGGGGCACAGATACGCAGTATTTT. Amino acid sequence: CASSPRQGGTDTQYF.

J is TRBJ2-7 and V is TRBV7-9; the match to TRBD1 covers 7 bases. There are 14 residues in the CDR3. Germline trimming cut 6 bases from V and 4 bases from J; bases unmatched to any gene: 9. Germline values: CDR1 SEHNR, CDR2 FQNEAQ (reference sequence). The CDR3 nucleotides are TGTGCCAGCAGTGGACAGGCGGAAAGATACGAGCAGTACTTC. Translation: CASSGQAERYEQYF.

V and J are TRBV7-2 and TRBJ2-3; D gene uncertain. The CDR3 is 12 residues long. V lost 3 bases and J lost 3, with 4 bases in between. Germline loops: CDR1 SGHTA, CDR2 FQGNSA. CDR3 loop: CASSFFTDTQYF. The CDR3, as DNA: TGTGCCAGCAGCTTTTTTACAGATACGCAGTATTTT.

The V gene is TRBV25-1, the J gene TRBJ1-2; unclear D gene. Trimming took 6 bases from V and 3 from J, leaving 11 bases between them. Germline V lookup: CDR1 MGHDK, CDR2 SYGVNS. The CDR3 loop spans 13 amino acids. CDR3 nucleotides: TGTGCCAGCAGCTCGCCCCCAGACTATGGCTACACCTTC. Its translation: CASSSPPDYGYTF.

The chain carries TRBV5-1 and TRBJ2-7, with TRBD1 matching over 9 bases. Germline V gene data show CDR1 as SGHRS and CDR2 as YFSETQ. The CDR3 loop spans 15 amino acids. V was clipped by 4 bases and J by 6 bases; unmatched bases: 11. The CDR3 spells CASSPIRTGEGEQYF. The CDR3 region has the DNA TGCGCCAGCAGCCCCATTAGGACAGGGGAGGGCGAGCAGTACTTC. Combining the CDR3 with reference TRBV5-1 and TRBJ2-7 gives the whole variable domain KAGVTQTPRYLIKTRGQQVTLSCSPISGHRSVSWYQQTPGQGLQFLFEYFSETQRNKGNFPGRFSGRQFSNSRSEMNVSTLELGDSALYLCASSPIRTGEGEQYFGPGTRLTVT.

The rearrangement uses TRBV5-6 and TRBJ2-7, with 7 bases lining up with TRBD1. The length of the CDR3 is 13 residues. Germline assignment: CDR1 SGHDT and CDR2 YYEEEE. V trimming: 4 bases; J trimming: 3 bases; junction bases outside the gene matches: 4. CDR3 loop: CASSRGRYYEQYF. CDR3 nucleotide sequence: TGTGCCAGCAGCAGGGGGCGATACTACGAGCAGTACTTC.